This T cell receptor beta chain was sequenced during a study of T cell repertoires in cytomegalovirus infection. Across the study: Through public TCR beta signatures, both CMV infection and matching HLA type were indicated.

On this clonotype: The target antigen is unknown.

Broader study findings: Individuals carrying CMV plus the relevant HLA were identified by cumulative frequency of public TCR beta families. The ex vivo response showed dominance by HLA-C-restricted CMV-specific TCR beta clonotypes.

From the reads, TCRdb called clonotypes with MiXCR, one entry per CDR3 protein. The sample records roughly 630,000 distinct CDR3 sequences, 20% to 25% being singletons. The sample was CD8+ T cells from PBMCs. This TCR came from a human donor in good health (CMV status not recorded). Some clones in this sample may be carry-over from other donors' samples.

The CDR3 sequence: CASSQRQTLGPNTEAFF. CDR3 nucleotide sequence: TGCGCCAGCAGCCAAAGACAGACTCTGGGCCCGAACACTGAAGCTTTCTTT. The chain recombines TRBV5-1 with TRBJ1-1, with D possibly matching TRBD1 (5 bases). Germline CDR1 SGHRS, CDR2 YFSETQ. The V and J ends lost 4 bases and 1 base respectively, with 20 bases between them. The length of the CDR3 is 17 residues. The whole variable domain, remainder taken from reference TRBV5-1 and TRBJ1-1, is KAGVTQTPRYLIKTRGQQVTLSCSPISGHRSVSWYQQTPGQGLQFLFEYFSETQRNKGNFPGRFSGRQFSNSRSEMNVSTLELGDSALYLCASSQRQTLGPNTEAFFGQGTRLTVV.